A single sample gave rise to the 21 T cell receptor beta chains below, sequenced in a study of technical replicates of blood from several donors. Some clones are missing from TCRdb's copy, which holds only in-frame ones; the method was immunoSEQ multiplex PCR. The sample gives roughly 100,000 clones, roughly 96% of which show up once; approximately 0.38% is in the top ten. Material: T cells isolated from PBMCs. The receptors originated from a human donor in good health.

The rearrangement joins TRBV19 to TRBJ2-1; perhaps TRBD2 as D (5 bases). The CDR3 extends over 14 amino acids. Trimming took 3 bases from V and 3 from J, leaving 9 bases between them. Germline V gives CDR1 LNHDA, CDR2 SQIVND (reference sequence). The CDR3 sequence is CASSIRTVYNEQFF. Here the CDR3 DNA reads TGTGCCAGTAGTATCAGGACTGTCTACAATGAGCAGTTCTTC.

The chain carries TRBV10-3 and TRBJ2-6, with no clear D. The germline V gene has CDR1 ENHRY and CDR2 SYGVKD. V shed 4 bases and J shed 0 bases, with 7 bases lying between them. CDR3 length: 15 amino acids. CDR3 in amino acids: CAISGLASGANVLTF. The CDR3 nucleotides read TGTGCCATCAGTGGTCTGGCCTCTGGGGCCAACGTCCTGACTTTC.

The chain couples TRBV10-3 to TRBJ2-7; D might be TRBD2 (5 bases). This CDR3 region has 16 residues. Per the germline V gene, CDR1 is ENHRY and CDR2 is SYGVKD. V lost 0 bases to trimming and J lost 4 bases, with 16 bases between them. CDR3 nucleotide sequence: TGTGCCATCAGTGAGTCGGAGGAGACGGGCAGGTACGAGCAGTACTTC. It specifies CAISESEETGRYEQYF.

J is TRBJ2-7 and V is TRBV27, with 9 positions matching TRBD1. CDR3 length: 15 residues. Germline CDR1 and CDR2: MNHEY and SMNVEV (reference sequence). The ends lost 6 bases at V and 3 bases at J; junction bases unmatched: 9. The CDR3 DNA follows: TGTGCCAGCAGACCCCGTGGGACAGGGAACTACGAGCAGTACTTC. This gives the protein CASRPRGTGNYEQYF.

This clone was counted a single time. The chain is built from TRBV27 and TRBJ1-2, with D tentatively TRBD1 (5 bases). Germline values: CDR1 MNHEY, CDR2 SMNVEV (reference sequence). This CDR3 is built from 15 residues. V was cut by 7 bases and J by 2 bases, with 17 bases left in between. As DNA, the CDR3 is TGTGCCAGCAAAATCTTGGGGGGGACGAACTATGGCTACACCTTC. Protein: CASKILGGTNYGYTF.

This sequence joins TRBV11-3 and TRBJ2-7, with a weak D call TRBD1 (6 bases). V was pared by 4 bases and J by 3 bases, with 10 bases between. The CDR3 is 13 amino acids. Germline V gives CDR1 SGHNT, CDR2 YENEEA. For the CDR3, the DNA is TGTGCCAGCAGCTGGACAGCATTCTACGAGCAGTACTTC. The encoded protein is CASSWTAFYEQYF.

The rearrangement joins TRBV29-1 to TRBJ2-7, with TRBD1 matching over 9 bases. With 3 bases clipped from V and 3 bases from J, the junction kept 12 bases outside the gene matches. This CDR3 region has 16 residues. Looked up from germline, CDR1 is SQVTM and CDR2 is ANQGSEA. This CDR3 reads CSVEFSGTGTNYEQYF. DNA of the CDR3: TGCAGCGTTGAGTTCTCCGGGACAGGGACTAACTACGAGCAGTACTTC.

The V call is TRBV27, the J call TRBJ2-7; 9 bases align to TRBD2. The CDR3 extends over 16 amino acids. Germline CDR1 reads MNHEY; CDR2 reads SMNVEV (reference sequence). Germline trimming cut 5 bases from V and 3 bases from J; bases unmatched to any gene: 11. The CDR3 loop is CASSLPPSGIHYEQYF. DNA of the CDR3: TGTGCCAGCAGTCTCCCCCCTAGCGGGATACACTACGAGCAGTACTTC.

The chain couples TRBV6-5 to TRBJ1-3; TRBD1 matches at 7 bases. The CDR3 is 14 residues long. Germline V gives CDR1 MNHEY, CDR2 SVGAGI. The V gene end was trimmed by 8 bases and the J gene end by 3 bases; junction bases not matched to a gene: 7. CDR3 sequence: CASRTGANGNTIYF. The CDR3 DNA sequence: TGTGCCAGCCGGACAGGAGCGAATGGAAACACCATATATTTT.

This clone was detected only once. The chain is built from TRBV6-5 and TRBJ2-2, with D possibly matching TRBD2 (5 bases). The germline V gene encodes CDR1 MNHEY and CDR2 SVGAGI. This CDR3 region has 14 residues. V was shortened by 10 bases and J by 3 bases, with 15 bases between the two germline ends. The chain's CDR3 is CATIRTFHTGELFF. The CDR3 DNA reads as TGTGCCACAATCCGGACTTTCCACACCGGGGAGCTGTTTTTT.

The chain uses TRBV6-1 and TRBJ1-5; D not certain. V lost 0 bases, J lost 6 bases, and 12 bases lay in between. Germline V CDR1 and CDR2: MNHNS, SASEGT. CDR3 length: 15 residues. CDR3 bases: TGTGCCAGCAGTGAAGCGCCTGGGTCTAGTCAGCCCCAGCATTTT. It specifies CASSEAPGSSQPQHF.

The chain links TRBV6-5 to TRBJ2-7; weak D call: TRBD1 (6 bases). The CDR3 runs to 12 residues. V was shortened by 5 bases and J by 4 bases, with 9 bases between the two germline ends. Germline V gene lookup returns CDR1 MNHEY and CDR2 SVGAGI. The CDR3 reads CASSPRGYEQYF. In DNA form, the CDR3 reads TGTGCCAGCAGTCCCAGGGGTTACGAGCAGTACTTC.

The chain couples TRBV19 to TRBJ1-1; D uncertain. Germline CDR1 is LNHDA and CDR2 is SQIVND (reference sequence). Between the trimmed V and J ends, which lost 6 bases and 3 bases, there was a span of 20 bases. This CDR3 is built from 16 residues. In nucleotides, the CDR3 is TGTGCCAGTAGCCCAGAGGCTTCCCCGGGGTACACTGAAGCTTTCTTT. Amino acids: CASSPEASPGYTEAFF.

The rearrangement links TRBV30 to TRBJ1-5; a weak D match, TRBD1 (5 bases). CDR3 length: 14 residues. CDR1 and CDR2 from the germline V gene are GTSNPN and SVGIG (reference sequence). V was clipped by 0 bases and J by 4 bases, with 10 bases between them. CDR3 DNA sequence: TGTGCCTGGAGTGTCGGGCAGGGAAATCAGCCCCAGCATTTT. Protein product: CAWSVGQGNQPQHF.

V gene TRBV5-4 combines with J gene TRBJ2-2; perhaps TRBD2 as D (5 bases). The V gene lost 4 bases and the J gene lost 1 base, with 14 bases spanning the gap. The CDR3 extends over 16 amino acids. Germline V lookup: CDR1 SGHNT, CDR2 YYREEE (reference sequence). DNA of the CDR3: TGTGCCAGCAGCCTTCAGATTGGAGGGAACACCGGGGAGCTGTTTTTT. Translated, it gives CASSLQIGGNTGELFF. Full variable domain (missing parts from reference TRBV5-4 and TRBJ2-2): ETGVTQSPTHLIKTRGQQVTLRCSSQSGHNTVSWYQQALGQGPQFIFQYYREEENGRGNFPPRFSGLQFPNYSSELNVNALELDDSALYLCASSLQIGGNTGELFFGEGSRLTVL.

This chain connects TRBV5-1 to TRBJ2-1, with 7 bases matching TRBD2. The CDR3 sequence is 14 residues long. The germline V gene has CDR1 SGHRS and CDR2 YFSETQ. Trimming took 4 bases from V and 2 from J; bases not matched to a gene: 3. In nucleotides, the CDR3 is TGCGCCAGCAGCGAGGGACTACCCTACAATGAGCAGTTCTTC. Protein product: CASSEGLPYNEQFF.

The rearrangement links TRBV19 to TRBJ1-3, with D possibly matching TRBD1 (6 bases). The V end lost 3 bases, the J end lost 0 bases, and 15 bases lay between the germline ends. The CDR3 extends over 17 amino acids. Germline V gives CDR1 LNHDA, CDR2 SQIVND (reference sequence). The CDR3, as DNA: TGTGCCAGTAGTATCGATCCGACAGGCTCCTCTGGAAACACCATATATTTT. Protein product: CASSIDPTGSSGNTIYF.

The CDR3 nucleotides are TGTGCCAGCAGTCGTGGGACTAGCGGAGAGGGGGGTAATGAGCAGTTCTTC. It encodes CASSRGTSGEGGNEQFF. J is TRBJ2-1 and V is TRBV27, with 11 bases lining up with TRBD2. The CDR3 runs 17 residues. The ends lost 5 bases at V and 7 bases at J; junction bases unmatched: 13. Germline V gives CDR1 MNHEY, CDR2 SMNVEV (reference sequence).

The rearrangement uses TRBV29-1 and TRBJ2-2; 7 bases match TRBD1. V shed 4 bases and J 2 bases; nucleotides not matched to a gene: 4. CDR1 is SQVTM and CDR2 is ANQGSEA in the germline V gene. The CDR3 has 14 amino acids. CDR3 bases: TGCAGCGTTGTTGACAGGGCCAACACCGGGGAGCTGTTTTTT. Encoded protein: CSVVDRANTGELFF.

This chain uses TRBV30 with TRBJ2-3; tentative D call: TRBD2 (6 bases). V gave up 4 bases and J gave up 4 bases, with 12 bases separating them. CDR3 length equals 13 residues. Looked up from germline, CDR1 is GTSNPN and CDR2 is SVGIG (reference sequence). Written as DNA, the CDR3 is TGTGCCTGGACCCTCGGGGGTGCAGATACGCAGTATTTT. It codes for CAWTLGGADTQYF.

V usage is TRBV9 and J usage is TRBJ2-1, with D possibly being TRBD2 (7 bases). Germline lookup yields CDR1 SGDLS and CDR2 YYNGEE. The germline V and J ends were trimmed by 3 bases and 6 bases, with 22 bases remaining between them. The CDR3 sequence is 17 residues long. The CDR3 here is CASSAGGGASFLNEQFF. In DNA, the CDR3 is TGTGCCAGCAGCGCCGGTGGGGGGGCTAGTTTCCTCAATGAGCAGTTCTTC.